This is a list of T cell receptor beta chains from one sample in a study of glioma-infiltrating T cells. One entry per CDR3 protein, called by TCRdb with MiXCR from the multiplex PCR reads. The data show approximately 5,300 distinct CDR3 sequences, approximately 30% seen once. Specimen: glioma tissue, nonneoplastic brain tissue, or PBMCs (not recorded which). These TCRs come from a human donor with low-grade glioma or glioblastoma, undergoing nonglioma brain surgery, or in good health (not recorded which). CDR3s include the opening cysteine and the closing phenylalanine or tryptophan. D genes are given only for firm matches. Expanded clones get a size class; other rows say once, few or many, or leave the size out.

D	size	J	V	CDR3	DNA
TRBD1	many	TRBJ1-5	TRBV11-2	CASSPDRGQPQHF	TGTGCCAGCAGCCCGGACAGGGGACAGCCCCAGCATTTT
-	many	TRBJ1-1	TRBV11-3	CASSSAFGPNTEAFF	TGTGCCAGCAGCTCAGCATTTGGTCCGAACACTGAAGCTTTCTTT
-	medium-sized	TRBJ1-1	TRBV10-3	CAISVSEGNTEAFF	TGTGCCATCAGTGTTTCCGAAGGGAACACTGAAGCTTTCTTT
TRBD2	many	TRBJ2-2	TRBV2	CASSLAGTNTGELFF	TGTGCCAGCAGCCTAGCGGGCACGAACACCGGGGAGCTGTTTTTT
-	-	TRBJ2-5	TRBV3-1	CASSPPNSGLKETQYF	TGTGCCAGCAGCCCTCCTAACAGCGGATTGAAAGAGACCCAGTACTTC
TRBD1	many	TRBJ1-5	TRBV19	CASSLTGTNQPQHF	TGTGCCAGTTCTTTGACAGGGACGAATCAGCCCCAGCATTTT
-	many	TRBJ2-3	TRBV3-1	CASSQEDGVTDTQYF	TGTGCCAGCAGCCAAGAAGACGGCGTCACAGATACGCAGTATTTT
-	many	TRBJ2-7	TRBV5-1	CASSLRTGPYEQYF	TGCGCCAGCAGCCTACGGACGGGGCCTTACGAGCAGTACTTC
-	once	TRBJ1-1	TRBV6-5	CASSYPRQYAFF	TGTGCCAGCAGTTACCCCCGCCAGTATGCTTTCTTT
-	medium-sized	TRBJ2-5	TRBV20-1	CSARDVETQYF	TGCAGTGCTAGAGATGTGGAGACCCAGTACTTC
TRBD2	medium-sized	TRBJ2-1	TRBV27	CASSKPTSGRNNEQFF	TGTGCCAGCAGTAAACCGACTAGCGGGAGGAACAATGAGCAGTTCTTC
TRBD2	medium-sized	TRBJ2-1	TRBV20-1	CSARVIRSGNDNEQFF	TGCAGTGCTAGAGTAATTCGTAGCGGGAATGACAATGAGCAGTTCTTC
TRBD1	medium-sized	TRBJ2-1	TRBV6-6	CASSYSQGAPKNEQFF	TGTGCCAGCAGTTACTCCCAGGGGGCTCCGAAGAATGAGCAGTTCTTC
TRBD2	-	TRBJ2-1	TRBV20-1	CSARQPGTSGSSYNEQFF	TGCAGTGCTAGACAACCCGGGACTAGCGGGAGCTCCTACAATGAGCAGTTCTTC
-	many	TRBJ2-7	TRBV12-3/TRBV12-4	CASRMRRRSYEQYF	TGTGCCAGCAGGATGAGACGACGATCCTACGAGCAGTACTTC
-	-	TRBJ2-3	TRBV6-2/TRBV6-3	CGSRIGDTTDTQYF	TGTGGCAGTCGCATAGGGGATACCACAGATACGCAGTATTTT
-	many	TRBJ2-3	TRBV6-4	CASSELAGSTDTQYF	TGTGCCAGCAGTGAGCTGGCAGGAAGCACAGATACGCAGTATTTT
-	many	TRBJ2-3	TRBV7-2	CASSFRSADTQYF	TGTGCCAGCAGCTTTAGGTCTGCAGATACGCAGTATTTT
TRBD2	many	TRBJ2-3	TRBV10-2	CASSELAPIGDTQYF	TGCGCCAGCAGTGAACTAGCGCCCATCGGAGATACGCAGTATTTT
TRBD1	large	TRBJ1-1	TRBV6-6	CASSYSRGQSTEAFF	TGTGCCAGCAGTTACTCGAGGGGGCAGAGCACTGAAGCTTTCTTT
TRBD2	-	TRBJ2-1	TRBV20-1	CSAAGTSPQNEQFF	TGCAGTGCCGCCGGGACTAGCCCTCAAAATGAGCAGTTCTTC
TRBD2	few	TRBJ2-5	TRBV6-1	CASSRKAGVVGPSTETQYF	TGTGCCAGCAGCCGCAAAGCGGGAGTCGTGGGCCCTAGCACAGAGACCCAGTACTTC
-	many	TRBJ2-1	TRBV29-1	CSVDLAVGEQFF	TGCAGCGTTGATTTGGCGGTGGGCGAGCAGTTCTTC
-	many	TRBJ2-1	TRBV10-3	CAISDQVEQFF	TGTGCCATCAGTGATCAGGTGGAGCAGTTCTTC
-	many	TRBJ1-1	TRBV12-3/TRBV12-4	CASSLGWGTEAFF	TGTGCCAGCAGTTTGGGTTGGGGGACTGAAGCTTTCTTT
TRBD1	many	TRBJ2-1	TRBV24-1	CATSDDTGGSYNEQFF	TGTGCCACCAGTGATGACACAGGGGGGTCCTACAATGAGCAGTTCTTC
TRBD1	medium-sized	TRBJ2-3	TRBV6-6	CASSYSMGQGTQTQYF	TGTGCCAGCAGTTACTCGATGGGACAGGGCACACAGACGCAGTATTTT
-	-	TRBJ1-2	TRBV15	CSTRRERDGYTF	TGTTCCACCCGCAGAGAGAGGGACGGCTACACCTTC
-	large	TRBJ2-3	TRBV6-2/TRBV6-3	CASSLQYSTDTQYF	TGTGCCAGCAGTCTGCAATACAGCACAGATACGCAGTATTTT
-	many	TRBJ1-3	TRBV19	CASSFQGGLGNTIYF	TGTGCCAGTAGTTTCCAGGGAGGGCTCGGAAACACCATATATTTT
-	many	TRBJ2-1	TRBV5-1	CASSLGLVGNEQFF	TGCGCCAGCAGCTTGGGACTAGTCGGCAATGAGCAGTTCTTC
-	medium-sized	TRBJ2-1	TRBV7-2	CASSPSGGFYNEQFF	TGTGCCAGCAGCCCCAGTGGCGGCTTCTACAATGAGCAGTTCTTC
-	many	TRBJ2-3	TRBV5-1	CASSLALARSTDTQYF	TGCGCCAGCAGCTTGGCCCTAGCGAGGAGCACAGATACGCAGTATTTT
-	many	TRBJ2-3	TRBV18	CASSPGLIDTQYF	TGTGCCAGCTCACCGGGGTTGATCGATACGCAGTATTTT
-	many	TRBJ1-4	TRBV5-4	CASSLPRGEKLFF	TGTGCCAGCAGCCTCCCCCGGGGTGAAAAACTGTTTTTT
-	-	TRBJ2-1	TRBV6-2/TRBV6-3	CVSSLFVNEQFF	TGTGTTAGCAGTCTCTTCGTCAATGAGCAGTTCTTC
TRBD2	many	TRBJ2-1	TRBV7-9	CASIRRGLAGGPYNEQFF	TGTGCCAGCATCCGTAGGGGACTAGCGGGAGGGCCCTACAATGAGCAGTTCTTC
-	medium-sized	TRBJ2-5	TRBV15	CATSGYQETQYF	TGTGCCACCAGCGGATACCAAGAGACCCAGTACTTC
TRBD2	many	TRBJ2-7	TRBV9	CASSVAPGTSGAGEQYF	TGTGCCAGCAGCGTAGCGCCCGGGACTAGCGGGGCAGGCGAGCAGTACTTC
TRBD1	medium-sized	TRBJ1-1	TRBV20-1	CSARDSQGTEAFF	TGCAGTGCTAGAGATTCACAGGGGACTGAAGCTTTCTTT
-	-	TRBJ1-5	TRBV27	CAGPGDPPQHF	TGTGCCGGTCCGGGAGATCCGCCCCAGCATTTT
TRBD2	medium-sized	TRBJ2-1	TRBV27	CASSLPGLAGREQFF	TGTGCCAGCAGTTTACCCGGACTAGCGGGACGTGAGCAGTTCTTC
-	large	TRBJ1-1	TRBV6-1	CASSYGGNRNTEAFF	TGTGCCAGCAGTTATGGTGGCAACAGGAACACTGAAGCTTTCTTT
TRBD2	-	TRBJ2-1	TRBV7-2	CASSFAGEANEQFF	TGTGCCAGCAGCTTTGCGGGAGAAGCGAATGAGCAGTTCTTC
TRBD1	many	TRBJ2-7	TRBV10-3	CAISEQGGSYEQYF	TGTGCCATCAGTGAACAGGGGGGCTCCTACGAGCAGTACTTC
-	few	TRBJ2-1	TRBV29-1	CSVDRGIDNEQFF	TGCAGCGTTGATCGAGGGATAGACAATGAGCAGTTCTTC
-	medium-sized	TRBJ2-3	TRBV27	CASRLRVTDTQYF	TGTGCCAGCAGGCTGCGGGTCACAGATACGCAGTATTTT